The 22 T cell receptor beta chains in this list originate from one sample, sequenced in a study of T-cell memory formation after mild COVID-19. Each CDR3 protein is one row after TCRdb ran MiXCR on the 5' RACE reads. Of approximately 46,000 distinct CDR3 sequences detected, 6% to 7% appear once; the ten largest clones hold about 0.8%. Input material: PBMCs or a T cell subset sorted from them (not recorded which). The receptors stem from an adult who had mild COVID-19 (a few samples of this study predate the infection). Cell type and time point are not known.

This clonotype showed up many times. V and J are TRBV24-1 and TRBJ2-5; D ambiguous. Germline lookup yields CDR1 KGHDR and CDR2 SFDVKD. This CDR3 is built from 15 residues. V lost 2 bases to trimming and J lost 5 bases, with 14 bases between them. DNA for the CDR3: TGTGCCACCAGTGATTACGGAAGAGACCCCGAGACCCAGTACTTC. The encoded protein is CATSDYGRDPETQYF.

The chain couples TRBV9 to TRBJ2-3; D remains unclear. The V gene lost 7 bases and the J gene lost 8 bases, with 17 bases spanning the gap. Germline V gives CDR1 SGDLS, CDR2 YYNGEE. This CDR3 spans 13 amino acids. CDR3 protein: CASCASLGGTQYF. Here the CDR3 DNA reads TGTGCCAGCTGCGCTTCATTGGGTGGTACGCAGTATTTT.

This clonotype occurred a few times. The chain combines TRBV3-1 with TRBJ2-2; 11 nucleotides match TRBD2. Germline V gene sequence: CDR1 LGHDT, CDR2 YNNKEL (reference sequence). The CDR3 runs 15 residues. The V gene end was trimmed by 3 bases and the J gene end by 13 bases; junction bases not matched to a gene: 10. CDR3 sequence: CASSQGRTSGLRLFF. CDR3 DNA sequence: TGTGCCAGCAGCCAGGGGAGGACTAGCGGGCTGCGGCTGTTTTTT.

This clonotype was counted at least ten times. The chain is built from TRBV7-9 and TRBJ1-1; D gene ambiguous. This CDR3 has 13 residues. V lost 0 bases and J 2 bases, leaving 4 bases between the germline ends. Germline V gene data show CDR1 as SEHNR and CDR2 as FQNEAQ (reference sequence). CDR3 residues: CASSLARNTEAFF. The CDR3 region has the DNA TGTGCCAGCAGCTTAGCCAGAAACACTGAAGCTTTCTTT.

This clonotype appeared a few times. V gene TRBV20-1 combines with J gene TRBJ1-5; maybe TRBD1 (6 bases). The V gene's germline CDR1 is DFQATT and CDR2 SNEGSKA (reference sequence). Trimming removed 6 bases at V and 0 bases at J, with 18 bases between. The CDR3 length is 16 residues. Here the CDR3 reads CSAKDSDEYSNQPQHF. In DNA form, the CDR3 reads TGCAGTGCAAAGGACAGTGACGAATATAGCAATCAGCCCCAGCATTTT.

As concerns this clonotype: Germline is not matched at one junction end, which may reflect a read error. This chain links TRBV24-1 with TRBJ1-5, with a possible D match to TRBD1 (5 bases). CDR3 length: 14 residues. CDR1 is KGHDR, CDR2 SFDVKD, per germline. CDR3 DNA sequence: TGTGCCACCAGTGACCCGGGAGGCAAGGGGCCCCGGCATTTT. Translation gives CATSDPGGKGPRHF.

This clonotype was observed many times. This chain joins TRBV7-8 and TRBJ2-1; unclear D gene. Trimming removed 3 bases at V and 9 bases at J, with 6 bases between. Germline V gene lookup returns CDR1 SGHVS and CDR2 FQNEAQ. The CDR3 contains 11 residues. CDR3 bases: TGTGCCAGCAGCTTGGTATTTGAGCAGTTCTTC. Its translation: CASSLVFEQFF.

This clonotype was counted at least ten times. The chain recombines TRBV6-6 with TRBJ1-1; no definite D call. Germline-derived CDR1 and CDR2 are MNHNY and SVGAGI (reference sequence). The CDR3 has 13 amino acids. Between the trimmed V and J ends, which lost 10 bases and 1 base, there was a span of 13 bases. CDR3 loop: CATKHLQNTEAFF. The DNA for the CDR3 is TGTGCCACCAAACATCTCCAGAACACTGAAGCTTTCTTT.

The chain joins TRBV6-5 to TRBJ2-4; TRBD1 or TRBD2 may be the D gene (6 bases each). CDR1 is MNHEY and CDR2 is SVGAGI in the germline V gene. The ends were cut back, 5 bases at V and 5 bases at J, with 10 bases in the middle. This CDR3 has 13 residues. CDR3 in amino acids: CASSRGPQNIQYF. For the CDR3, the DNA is TGTGCCAGCAGTCGGGGGCCCCAAAACATTCAGTACTTC.

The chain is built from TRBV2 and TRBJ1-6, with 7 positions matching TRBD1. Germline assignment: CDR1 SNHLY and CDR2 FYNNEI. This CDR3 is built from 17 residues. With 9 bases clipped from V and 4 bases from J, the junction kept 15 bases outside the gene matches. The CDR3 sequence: CASKLSTQTGYNSPLHF. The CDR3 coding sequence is TGTGCCAGTAAGCTCTCAACTCAGACAGGGTATAATTCACCCCTCCACTTT. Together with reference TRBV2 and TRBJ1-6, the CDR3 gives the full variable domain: EPEVTQTPSHQVTQMGQEVILRCVPISNHLYFYWYRQILGQKVEFLVSFYNNEISEKSEIFDDQFSVERPDGSNFTLKIRSTKLEDSAMYFCASKLSTQTGYNSPLHFGNGTRLTVT.

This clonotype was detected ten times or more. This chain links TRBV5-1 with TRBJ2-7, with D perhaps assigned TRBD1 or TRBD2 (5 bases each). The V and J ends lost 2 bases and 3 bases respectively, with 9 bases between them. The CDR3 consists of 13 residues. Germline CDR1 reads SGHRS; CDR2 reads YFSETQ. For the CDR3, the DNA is TGCGCCAGCAGCTTAGGGACGTACTACGAGCAGTACTTC. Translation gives CASSLGTYYEQYF.

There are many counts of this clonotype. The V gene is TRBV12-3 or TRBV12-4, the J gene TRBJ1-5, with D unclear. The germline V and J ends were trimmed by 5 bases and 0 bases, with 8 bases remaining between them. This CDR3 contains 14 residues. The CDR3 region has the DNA TGTGCCAGCAGTGACAACTTTAGCAATCAGCCCCAGCATTTT. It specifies CASSDNFSNQPQHF.

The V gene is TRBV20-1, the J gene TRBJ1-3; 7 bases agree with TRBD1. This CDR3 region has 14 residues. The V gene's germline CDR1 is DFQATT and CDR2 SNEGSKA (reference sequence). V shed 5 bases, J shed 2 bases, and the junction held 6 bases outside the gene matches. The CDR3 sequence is CSAVKGAAGNTIYF. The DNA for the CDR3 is TGCAGTGCTGTGAAGGGGGCGGCTGGAAACACCATATATTTT.

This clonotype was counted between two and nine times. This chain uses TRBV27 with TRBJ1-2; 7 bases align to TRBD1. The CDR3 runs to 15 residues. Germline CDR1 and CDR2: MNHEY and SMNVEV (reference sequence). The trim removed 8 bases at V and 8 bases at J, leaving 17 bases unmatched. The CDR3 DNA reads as TGTGCCAGCCGCCCCCCTTCGACAGGGAAAGGCGGCTACACCTTC. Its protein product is CASRPPSTGKGGYTF.

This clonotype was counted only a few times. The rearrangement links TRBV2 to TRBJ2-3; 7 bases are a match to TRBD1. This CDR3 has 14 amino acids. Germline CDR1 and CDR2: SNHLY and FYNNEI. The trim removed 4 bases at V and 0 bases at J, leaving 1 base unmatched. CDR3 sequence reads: CASSADRSTDTQYF. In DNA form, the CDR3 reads TGTGCCAGCAGTGCGGACAGGAGCACAGATACGCAGTATTTT. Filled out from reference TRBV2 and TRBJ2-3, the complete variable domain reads EPEVTQTPSHQVTQMGQEVILRCVPISNHLYFYWYRQILGQKVEFLVSFYNNEISEKSEIFDDQFSVERPDGSNFTLKIRSTKLEDSAMYFCASSADRSTDTQYFGPGTRLTVL.

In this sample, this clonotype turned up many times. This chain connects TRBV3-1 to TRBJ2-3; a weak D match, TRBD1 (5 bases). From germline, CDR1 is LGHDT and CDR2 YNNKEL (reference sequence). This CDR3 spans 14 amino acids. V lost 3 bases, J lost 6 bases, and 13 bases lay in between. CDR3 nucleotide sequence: TGTGCCAGCAGCCATCAGGGTGGGCTTGATACGCAGTATTTT. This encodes CASSHQGGLDTQYF.

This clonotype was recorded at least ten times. In nucleotides, the CDR3 is TGTGCCAGCAGTCCACCGGGACAGGTCTATGGCGGGGAGCTGTTTTTT. It codes for CASSPPGQVYGGELFF. The chain carries TRBV27 and TRBJ2-2; 8 bases are shared with TRBD1. Germline loops: CDR1 MNHEY, CDR2 SMNVEV (reference sequence). The CDR3 totals 16 residues. V gave up 5 bases and J gave up 7 bases; unmatched junction bases: 12.

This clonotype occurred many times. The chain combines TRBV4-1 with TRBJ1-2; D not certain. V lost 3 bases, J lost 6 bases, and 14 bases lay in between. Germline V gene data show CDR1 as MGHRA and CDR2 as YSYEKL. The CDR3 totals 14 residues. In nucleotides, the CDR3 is TGCGCCAGCAGCCAGGCCAAAATCGGGGATGGCTACACCTTC. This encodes CASSQAKIGDGYTF.

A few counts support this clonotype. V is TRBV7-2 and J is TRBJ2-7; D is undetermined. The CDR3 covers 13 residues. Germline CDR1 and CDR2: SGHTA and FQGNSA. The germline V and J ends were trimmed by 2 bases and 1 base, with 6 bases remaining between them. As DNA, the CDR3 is TGTGCCAGCAGCTTAACAACGTCCTACGAGCAGTACTTC. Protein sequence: CASSLTTSYEQYF. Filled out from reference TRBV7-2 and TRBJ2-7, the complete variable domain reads GAGVSQSPSNKVTEKGKDVELRCDPISGHTALYWYRQSLGQGLEFLIYFQGNSAPDKSGLPSDRFSAERTGGSVSTLTIQRTQQEDSAVYLCASSLTTSYEQYFGPGTRLTVT.

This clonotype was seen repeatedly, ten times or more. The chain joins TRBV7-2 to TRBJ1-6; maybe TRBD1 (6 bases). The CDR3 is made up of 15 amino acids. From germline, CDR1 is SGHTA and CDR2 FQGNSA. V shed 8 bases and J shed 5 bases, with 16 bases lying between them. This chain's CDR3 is CASRRTVSNNSPLHF. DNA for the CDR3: TGTGCCAGCCGTCGGACAGTCTCTAATAATTCACCCCTCCACTTT.

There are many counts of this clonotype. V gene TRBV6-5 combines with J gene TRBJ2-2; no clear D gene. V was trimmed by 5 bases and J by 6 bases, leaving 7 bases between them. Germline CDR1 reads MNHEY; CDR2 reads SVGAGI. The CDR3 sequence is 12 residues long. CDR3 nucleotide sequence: TGTGCCAGCAGTCGGGCGGCCGGGGAGCTGTTTTTT. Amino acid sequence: CASSRAAGELFF.

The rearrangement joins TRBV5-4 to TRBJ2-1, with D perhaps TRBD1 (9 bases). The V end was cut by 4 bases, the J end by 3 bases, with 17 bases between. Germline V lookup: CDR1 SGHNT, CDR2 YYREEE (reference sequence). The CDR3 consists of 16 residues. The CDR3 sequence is CASSRGGQGGYNEQFF. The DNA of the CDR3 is TGTGCCAGCAGCCGGGGGGGACAGGGAGGCTACAATGAGCAGTTCTTC.